This T cell receptor (beta chain) emerged from a study of CD8+ T cells in alopecia areata (dated by TCRdb to the late 2010s). The study in broad terms: To study T cell clonal expansion in alopecia areata, the researchers applied high-throughput TCRbeta sequencing to both the C3H/HeJ mouse model and human patients. In humans, TCRbeta sequencing was performed on scalp tissue and on sorted CD4+ and CD8+ peripheral blood T cells from healthy controls and from patients with patchy or totalis/universalis alopecia areata. Clonality in the scalp was compared among normal scalp (n=4), patchy alopecia areata scalp (n=8), and alopecia totalis/universalis scalp (n=8). RNA was obtained with the PAXgene miRNA kit for fixed scalp, the miRNeasy kit for PBMCs, and the RNeasy kit for mouse skin. immunoSEQ multiplex PCR using 35 Vbeta forward primers and 13 Jbeta reverse primers was used to amplify TCRbeta CDR3 regions.

For this clone: Its antigen remains unidentified. Per-base qualities were not stored, and no clone one base away is much larger.

What the research found in general, with its limitations: Lesional scalp, especially in alopecia totalis/universalis, showed higher clonality and more expanded CD8+ clones than normal scalp, suggesting antigenic drive. Resident alphabeta T cells in normal human skin are also sequenced, complicating scalp TCR repertoire analysis, unlike mouse skin dominated by gammadelta T cells. Compared with mice, TCR sequences shared between patients were less clear, possibly partly because of HLA diversity across the patient population.

The library was obtained by the immunoSEQ multiplex PCR assay. RNA was extracted from all samples and reverse transcribed into cDNA, which served as template for TCR sequencing. SuperScript III was used to make first-strand cDNA, primed with a 2:1 mix of oligo-dT and random hexamers. A synthetic immune receptor repertoire was used to measure amplification bias, and any remaining bias was corrected computationally. Concerning the study's data processing: Raw reads were preprocessed to remove errors, and CDR3 was defined according to IMGT conventions as the region from the conserved cysteine to phenylalanine. Clonality was computed by normalizing Shannon entropy by log2 of the number of productive unique TCRs and subtracting the result from 1. CD4 or CD8 identity of scalp clones was inferred by cross-referencing scalp TCRbeta sequences with sorted blood CD4 and CD8 repertoires. TCRdb's version of the immuneACCESS table is confined to in-frame rearrangements and falls short of the full clone set. An unresolved V gene accounts for under half of the shortfall where checked; the remainder is of unknown origin. The V and J calls and the clone size are those of that table, but D and trimming were determined from the DNA. The sample has 120,000 or so clones on record, 55% to 80% of them singletons. Roughly 2.8% of the sample belongs to the ten largest clones.

PBMCs were isolated by density centrifugation and stained for CD3, CD4 and CD8, and CD4+ and CD8+ T cells were sorted on a FACSAria. Unaffected controls provided scalp biopsies and blood samples. After removal of 3 bases from V and 5 bases from J, the junction retains 5 bases not matched to a gene. Including the terminal cysteine and phenylalanine, the CDR3 comprises 16 residues. The CDR3 DNA has 48 bases and is translated from base 1. CDR1 and CDR2 are drawn from the germline V gene: ENHRY, SYGVKD. This chain joins TRBV10-3 to TRBJ1-6; 9 of the junction bases match TRBD1. The clonotype originates from a human donor in good health. Input material: CD4+ T cells sorted from blood. The CDR3 is CAISDSGTGNNSPLHF. The DNA reads TGTGCCATCAGTGACTCCGGGACAGGGAATAATTCACCCCTCCACTTT.